This paragraph covers one T cell receptor beta chain sequence. Its antigen is not known. This record belongs to a study of cytomegalovirus exposure and HLA in healthy donors. Germline V lookup: CDR1 SGHTS, CDR2 YDEGEE. The ends were cut back, 3 bases at V and 0 bases at J, with 11 bases in the middle. The CDR3 extends over 15 amino acids. General study results and limits: A previous analysis found most TCR beta V segments productive roughly 90% or roughly 30% of the time. The authors judged a highly shared variant cluster likely a sequencing artifact. Many donors shared some public TCRs, even though most TCR sequences were rare. Association of a missense DCLRE1C variant with TCR beta V- and J-gene trimming was reported in a later analysis.

PCR employed 60 Vbeta and 13 Jbeta primers. TCRdb's table, derived via immunoSEQ multiplex PCR, lists solely in-frame clones and lacks some. In the table there are under 150,000 clones, around 66% of which are singletons. The receptor comes from a man aged 18 to 35 in good health and CMV-seropositive. Material for sequencing was PBMCs. The V call is TRBV5-8, the J call TRBJ2-3, with TRBD2 as a possible D gene (6 bases). The CDR3 here is CASSSLLASTDTQYF. The CDR3 bases are TGTGCCAGCAGCTCCCTTCTAGCGAGCACAGATACGCAGTATTTT.